A selection of T cell receptor beta chains follows, all from one sample in a study of blood T cell repertoires in COVID-19. Sequencing was performed with immunoSEQ multiplex PCR; in TCRdb, only in-frame clones are kept and a portion is missing. The repertoire consists of 300,000 to 450,000 clones, with about 88% occurring once and the leading ten covering approximately 0.97%. The sequencing input was PBMCs or T cells enriched from blood (not recorded which). The origin of the receptors is a woman younger than 45 who had been exposed to COVID-19. CDR3s include the opening cysteine and the closing phenylalanine or tryptophan. D genes are given only for firm matches. Clone size is given for some rows only: seen once, a few or many times, or a class if the clone is expanded.

>18|TRBJ2-1|TRBV7-3|-|TRBD2
TGTGCCAGCAGCTTAAAAGCTAGCGGGAGGGTTTCCTACAATGAGCAGTTCTTC
CASSLKASGRVSYNEQFF
>17|TRBJ2-2|TRBV6-1|-|TRBD1
TGTGCCAGCAGTGTGTTCGACAGGGGAGATAACACCGGGGAGCTGTTTTTT
CASSVFDRGDNTGELFF
>15|TRBJ2-5|TRBV30|-|-
TGTGCCTGGAGTGTAGGGGGAGGGATTGGAGAGACCCAGTACTTC
CAWSVGGGIGETQYF
>13|TRBJ2-1|TRBV12-3/TRBV12-4|-|TRBD2
TGTGCCAGCAGTTGGACTAGTTACAATGAGCAGTTCTTC
CASSWTSYNEQFF
>14|TRBJ2-7|TRBV28|-|-
TGTGCCAGCAGTGACCGGGATATAGGTTACGAGCAGTACTTC
CASSDRDIGYEQYF
>12|TRBJ1-5|TRBV2|-|TRBD1
TGTGCCACAGGGACAGGGGACCAGCCCCAGCATTTT
CATGTGDQPQHF
>16|TRBJ2-1|TRBV21-1|-|-
TGTGCCAGCAGCAAAAGAAGGACAGGGAAGAATTATGAGCAGTTCTTC
CASSKRRTGKNYEQFF
>16|TRBJ2-2|TRBV4-2|-|-
TGTGCCAGCAGCCGCCGGTCGCGGGAGAACACCGGGGAGCTGTTTTTT
CASSRRSRENTGELFF
>13|TRBJ2-7|TRBV9|-|-
TGTGCCAGCAGCCGAGGTAGCTCCTACGAGCAGTACTTC
CASSRGSSYEQYF
>16|TRBJ2-3|TRBV15|-|-
TGTGCCACCAGCAGAGTCGCCGGGATTAGCACAGATACGCAGTATTTT
CATSRVAGISTDTQYF
>15|TRBJ2-3|TRBV7-9|-|TRBD2
TGTGCCAGCAGCTTAGGGACTAGCGGGACAGATACGCAGTATTTT
CASSLGTSGTDTQYF
>15|TRBJ2-7|TRBV11-2|few|TRBD2
TGTGCCAGCAGCTTAGGGACAGCGGGAGGGGACGAGCAGTACTTC
CASSLGTAGGDEQYF
>15|TRBJ2-7|TRBV11-2|-|-
TGTGCCAGCAGCTTTTCAGGTGACCGCTCCTACGAGCAGTACTTC
CASSFSGDRSYEQYF
>14|TRBJ2-1|TRBV19|-|-
TGTGCCAGTAGTGCCCAGACTATCGGCGATGAGCAGTTCTTC
CASSAQTIGDEQFF
>15|TRBJ1-1|TRBV5-1|-|TRBD1
TGCGCCAGCACCCTGGTGGACAGGCTGTACACTGAAGCTTTCTTT
CASTLVDRLYTEAFF
>17|TRBJ2-5|TRBV5-1|-|TRBD2
TGCGCCAGCAGCTTGGCCGGGCTAGCGGTAACCCAAGAGACCCAGTACTTC
CASSLAGLAVTQETQYF
>14|TRBJ1-1|TRBV5-1|-|-
TGCGCCAGCAGCTTATGGGGGCCGGACACTGAAGCTTTCTTT
CASSLWGPDTEAFF
>15|TRBJ2-1|TRBV19|once|TRBD2
TGTGCCAGTAGTATCCGACTAGCGGGAGCAGGTGAGCAGTTCTTC
CASSIRLAGAGEQFF
>16|TRBJ2-7|TRBV29-1|-|TRBD2
TGCAGCGTTATCCCCATCGGGACTAGCGGGAGGTCGAAGCAGTACTTC
CSVIPIGTSGRSKQYF
>16|TRBJ1-4|TRBV3-1/TRBV3-2|few|TRBD1
TGTGCCAGCAGCCAAGAACTCGGACAGGGGAGCGGAAAACTGTTTTTT
CASSQELGQGSGKLFF
>13|TRBJ2-1|TRBV29-1|few|TRBD1
TGCAGCCTGACAGGGTTGCTAATTGATGAGCAGTTCTTC
CSLTGLLIDEQFF
>10|TRBJ1-1|TRBV7-8|-|-
TGTGCCAGCAGGGGCGCTGAAGCTTTCTTT
CASRGAEAFF
>13|TRBJ2-5|TRBV7-3|-|-
TGTGCCAGCAGCTTACGGAGTAAGGAGACCCAGTACTTC
CASSLRSKETQYF
>17|TRBJ2-1|TRBV7-6|once|TRBD2
TGTGCCAGCAGCTTAGCCTCTAGCGGTAGCTCCTACAATGAGCAGTTCTTC
CASSLASSGSSYNEQFF
>16|TRBJ2-7|TRBV28|-|TRBD2
TGTGCCAGCAGTTCTCAGAGGACTAGCGGGACCTACGAGCAGTACTTC
CASSSQRTSGTYEQYF
>15|TRBJ1-4|TRBV5-1|once|-
TGCGCCAGCAAAGGCTCCCAGGGGCTAAATGAAAAACTGTTTTTT
CASKGSQGLNEKLFF
>16|TRBJ2-1|TRBV5-4|-|TRBD2
TGTGCCAGCAGCCCCGGGACTAGCGGAACGGGCTATGAGCAGTTCTTC
CASSPGTSGTGYEQFF
>15|TRBJ2-3|TRBV2|-|-
TGTGCCAGCAGTCTTAGCGGTACAGAGGCAGATACGCAGTATTTT
CASSLSGTEADTQYF
>16|TRBJ1-2|TRBV2|-|TRBD1
TGTGCCAGCAGTAAAACCGGACAGGGAAATTCTGGAGGCTACACCTTC
CASSKTGQGNSGGYTF
>17|TRBJ2-3|TRBV23-1|-|-
TGCGCCAGCAGTCAATCGGTTAGGCGGGGCCCTCGAGATACGCAGTATTTT
CASSQSVRRGPRDTQYF
>13|TRBJ1-3|TRBV10-2|-|-
TGCGCCAGCAGTGAGCAGGGAGGAAACACCATATATTTT
CASSEQGGNTIYF
>14|TRBJ2-7|TRBV6-5|once|TRBD1
TGTGCCAGCAGAAAGGACAGGGGGCGCTGGGAGCAGTACTTC
CASRKDRGRWEQYF
>13|TRBJ1-6|TRBV12-5|-|TRBD1
TGTGCTAGTGCCGGGACAGGGTTGACACCCCTCCACTTT
CASAGTGLTPLHF
>15|TRBJ2-7|TRBV10-3|-|-
TGTGCCATCAGTGAGATCGGGATCCCCCCCTACGAGCAGTACTTC
CAISEIGIPPYEQYF
>13|TRBJ1-2|TRBV3-1/TRBV3-2|-|-
TGTGCCAGCAGCCAAGAGGAGGGGTATGGCTACACCTTC
CASSQEEGYGYTF
>15|TRBJ1-5|TRBV6-2/TRBV6-3|-|-
TGTGCCAGCAGCGAGAGCCTTATAGGCAATCAGCCCCAGCATTTT
CASSESLIGNQPQHF
>12|TRBJ1-1|TRBV28|-|-
TGTGCCAGCAGTGAGGTCAACACTGAAGCTTTCTTT
CASSEVNTEAFF
>14|TRBJ2-1|TRBV28|-|TRBD1
TGTGCCAGCTACAGGGGAAACTCCTACAATGAGCAGTTCTTC
CASYRGNSYNEQFF
>16|TRBJ2-3|TRBV10-3|-|-
TGTGCCATCAGTGAGTCTATAGCCAAGACGCATGATACGCAGTATTTT
CAISESIAKTHDTQYF
>15|TRBJ2-2|TRBV28|-|TRBD2
TGTGCCAGCAGTTTCGCGGGAGGGCATACCGGGGAGCTGTTTTTT
CASSFAGGHTGELFF
>13|TRBJ2-1|TRBV12-3/TRBV12-4|-|TRBD2
TGTGCCAGCAGTTTAAGTGGCGGGAGGAATTTGTTCTTC
CASSLSGGRNLFF
>15|TRBJ2-2|TRBV11-3|-|TRBD2
TGTGCCAACCTCCCGGGGGGAGGGAACACCGGGGAGCTGTTTTTT
CANLPGGGNTGELFF
>16|TRBJ1-5|TRBV18|-|TRBD1
TGTGCCAGCTCACTTCAACAGGGGAATAGCAATCAGCCCCAGCATTTT
CASSLQQGNSNQPQHF
>19|TRBJ1-6|TRBV28|-|TRBD1
TGTGCCAGCAGTTTACCCAATCCCGGGACAGGGGGGTATAATTCACCCCTCCACTTT
CASSLPNPGTGGYNSPLHF
>11|TRBJ2-1|TRBV7-2|-|-
TGTGCCAGCAGTCGGAGGCATGAGCAGTTCTTC
CASSRRHEQFF
>13|TRBJ1-5|TRBV19|-|-
TGTGCCAGTCTCGACAGGAGCAATCAGCCCCAGCATTTT
CASLDRSNQPQHF
>13|TRBJ1-1|TRBV6-5|few|TRBD1
TGTGCCAGCAGTTACGGACAGGGGTCTGAAGCTTTCTTT
CASSYGQGSEAFF
>15|TRBJ2-7|TRBV7-3|-|TRBD1
TGTGCCAGCAGCCTACCCGGGACAGGTTTCAACGAGCAGTACTTC
CASSLPGTGFNEQYF
>16|TRBJ2-3|TRBV7-8|-|TRBD2
TGTGCCAGCAGCGGAAGAGCGGGAGTGGGCACAGATACGCAGTATTTT
CASSGRAGVGTDTQYF
>13|TRBJ2-3|TRBV19|-|TRBD1
TGTGCCAGTAGTATAGGGGACAGGGATACGCAGTATTTT
CASSIGDRDTQYF
>14|TRBJ2-5|TRBV2|-|-
TGTGCCAGCAGCGAAGGGGGGACTTCAGAGACCCAGTACTTC
CASSEGGTSETQYF
>18|TRBJ1-1|TRBV19|-|TRBD1
TGTGCCAGTAGTATCGGGACAGTGGTGGGGTCCGTGAACACTGAAGCTTTCTTT
CASSIGTVVGSVNTEAFF